This TCR beta chain was obtained from a study of blood T cell repertoires in COVID-19. Study at large: Nucleic acid was either cDNA or gDNA, and it came from T cells, B-cell-depleted T cells, or PBMCs.

Patients at the Seattle site were enrolled during active infection and followed longitudinally. Study processing details: Researchers report that nucleated cell counts were estimated from reference gene primer amplification. Measured with immunoSEQ multiplex PCR; TCRdb has only the in-frame clones, and not every one. V, J and clone size are those of that table, while D and trimming were read from the DNA. The table has approximately 150,000 clones, roughly 93% seen once. CDR1 and CDR2 (germline): MNHNY, SVGAGI (reference sequence). This CDR3 is 16 amino acids long. J lost 3 bases, V lost 6 bases, and 11 bases had no gene match.

This TCR derives from a man aged 18 to 29 with COVID-19, enrolled during active disease. The specimen sequenced was peripheral blood. The chain combines TRBV6-6 with TRBJ1-5; 7 bases are shared with TRBD1. The CDR3 DNA sequence: TGTGCCAGCAGCCTACCGACAGGGTTAGACAATCAGCCCCAGCATTTT. It specifies CASSLPTGLDNQPQHF.